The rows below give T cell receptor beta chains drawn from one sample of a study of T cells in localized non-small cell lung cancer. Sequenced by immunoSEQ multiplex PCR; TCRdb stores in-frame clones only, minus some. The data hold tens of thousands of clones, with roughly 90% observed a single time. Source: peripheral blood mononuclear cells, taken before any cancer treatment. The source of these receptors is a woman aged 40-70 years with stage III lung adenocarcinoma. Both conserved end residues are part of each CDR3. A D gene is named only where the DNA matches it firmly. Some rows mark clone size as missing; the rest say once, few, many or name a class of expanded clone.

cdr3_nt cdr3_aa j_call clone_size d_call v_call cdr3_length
TGTGCCAGCAGTTTCCAGACTTTGGAGTTCTTC CASSFQTLEFF TRBJ2-1 NA NA TRBV27 11
TGTGCCTCCCAGGGGGTTGGGTATGGCTACACCTTC CASQGVGYGYTF TRBJ1-2 NA TRBD1 TRBV28 12
TGTGCCAGCAGTTACTCGGAAGGAGGGACCGGGGAGCTGTTTTTT CASSYSEGGTGELFF TRBJ2-2 NA NA TRBV6-5 15
TGTGCCAGCAGTTACGCCCCTAGCGGGATTGGGATCAATGAGCAGTTCTTC CASSYAPSGIGINEQFF TRBJ2-1 NA TRBD2 TRBV6-8 17
TGTGCCAGCAGCTTGGGGCACGGGACAGGGAAACAGCCCCAGCATTTT CASSLGHGTGKQPQHF TRBJ1-5 NA TRBD1 TRBV5-5 16
TGTGCCAGCAGTTTACTTAGAAACGAGCAGTACTTC CASSLLRNEQYF TRBJ2-7 NA NA TRBV28 12
TGTGCCAGCAGCTTAGGGACAGGGCTGAACACTGAAGCTTTCTTT CASSLGTGLNTEAFF TRBJ1-1 once TRBD1 TRBV7-6 15
TGTGCCAGCAGATTAGGGGGACAGGGAACTGGAAACACCATATATTTT CASRLGGQGTGNTIYF TRBJ1-3 NA TRBD1 TRBV13 16
TGTGCCAGCAGACCAGAGTTAACCGGGGAGCTGTTTTTT CASRPELTGELFF TRBJ2-2 NA NA TRBV2 13
TGCGCCAGCAGTCCCAATCCAGGGGGCATCGAAAATGGCTACACCTTC CASSPNPGGIENGYTF TRBJ1-2 once TRBD1 TRBV5-1 16
TGTGCCAGCAGTTTCCGGGCAGAAGCTTTCTTT CASSFRAEAFF TRBJ1-1 NA NA TRBV28 11
TGTGCCAGCAGCTTAGGCAGGACAGTGTACGAGCAGTACTTC CASSLGRTVYEQYF TRBJ2-7 NA NA TRBV7-9 14
TGCGCCAGCGCCAGGAACGCGAACACTGAAGCTTTCTTT CASARNANTEAFF TRBJ1-1 NA NA TRBV10-1 13